This T cell receptor (beta chain) was captured in a study of blood T cells in healthy people across ages. The sample holds many counts of this clonotype. The target antigen is unknown. CDR1 is MGHRA, CDR2 YSYEKL, per germline. V shed 0 bases and J shed 9 bases, with 6 bases lying between them. The CDR3 has 13 amino acids. Study conclusions and caveats: CMV infection status of these donors was not known. A greater number of naive CD4+ cells and higher diversity distinguished long-lived donors from aged donors. TCR beta diversity, measured per million T cells, fell in a roughly linear way with age.

Primed by a sample-barcoded 5' primer and a J-beta primer mix, a second PCR proceeded for about 6 to 12 cycles. A template-switch adaptor containing 12 random nucleotides labeled each cDNA molecule. Using its own MiXCR run on the 5' RACE reads, TCRdb lists one record per CDR3 protein. The data show around 850,000 distinct CDR3 sequences, around 36% seen once. This clonotype was sampled from a man aged 18 to 30 in good health. Sequencing used blood. The rearrangement joins TRBV4-1 to TRBJ1-6, with D unclear. The CDR3 DNA is TGCGCCAGCAGCCAAGATTTAGTTTCACCCCTCCACTTT. Protein sequence: CASSQDLVSPLHF.